One sample yielded the 2 T cell receptor beta chains listed below, sequenced in a study of T cells in Graves' hyperthyroidism and ophthalmopathy. RNA transcripts gave rise to amplified TCR beta CDR3 regions. HTBI primers were employed in a first-round RT-PCR of the TCR CDR3. TCRdb re-derived calls from the multiplex PCR reads in MiXCR, one entry per CDR3 protein. The sample has some 600,000 distinct CDR3 sequences, about 43% seen once. Sequencing was done on a sample of peripheral blood or thyroid tissue (not recorded which). These receptors were collected from a woman between 18 and 29 years old with Graves' hyperthyroidism.

This clonotype was seen a handful of times. The chain links TRBV20-1 to TRBJ2-2; the D gene is possibly TRBD1 (6 bases). CDR3 size: 15 residues. Germline CDR1 is DFQATT and CDR2 is SNEGSKA (reference sequence). The germline V and J ends were trimmed by 1 base and 3 bases, with 12 bases remaining between them. Written as DNA, the CDR3 is TGCAGTGCTAGAGTCCCGGACAGATACACCGGGGAGCTGTTTTTT. Translation gives CSARVPDRYTGELFF.

The chain has TRBV19 and TRBJ1-2, with a possible D match to TRBD1 (6 bases). Germline assignment: CDR1 LNHDA and CDR2 SQIVND (reference sequence). V lost 11 bases and J 8 bases, leaving 18 bases between the germline ends. The CDR3 is 12 amino acids. CDR3 sequence (DNA): TGTGCCGTTCTCCGGCGGGGGCAAGGCTACACCTTC. Its translation: CAVLRRGQGYTF.